Below, one T cell receptor beta chain is given with its context. Its antigen is not identified. Only CD45RO-negative cells positively selected for CCR7 counted as naive CD8 cells, so terminally differentiated effector memory CD45RA+ cells were excluded. Participating donors were healthy, HIV-negative adults free of recent acute infections or vaccinations. Profiled with immunoSEQ multiplex PCR; TCRdb holds only in-frame clones, not every one. The sample has 800,000 to 950,000 clones, roughly 96% seen once. The source of the sample is a study of shared clonotypes between healthy human individuals. Background on the study: Donors, aged 18 to 49, were a couple of women and a few men. Three CD4 naive, three CD4 memory, two CD8 naive and one CD8 memory plate were used per donor.

The germline V gene has CDR1 MGHRA and CDR2 YSYEKL. V lost 1 base to trimming and J lost 5 bases; unmatched junction nucleotides: 10. The CDR3 has 17 residues. Points from the study as a whole: Against clonotypes common to all four donors, non-shared ones had lower generation probabilities.

The receptor was isolated from a young man in good health. The sample consisted of naive CD8+ T cells sorted from blood. V and J are TRBV4-1 and TRBJ1-4; 7 bases agree with TRBD1. CDR3 coding DNA: TGCGCCAGCAGCCAAGCCCCTTGGGACAGCCTAAATGAAAAACTGTTTTTT. Translated: CASSQAPWDSLNEKLFF.